In its sample, the clone carrying this T cell receptor (beta chain) was seen many times. The data belong to a study of T-cell reconstitution after alpha-beta-depleted transplantation in children. Per the germline V gene, CDR1 is KGHDR and CDR2 is SFDVKD. Trimming stripped 3 bases from V and 3 bases from J, with 7 bases between. The CDR3 is 13 residues long. As it was prepared, the TCRbeta library received unique molecular identifiers. TCRdb reprocessed the PCR reads with MiXCR, giving one entry per CDR3 protein. The data show over 150,000 distinct CDR3 sequences, roughly 6.8% seen once. The receptor was isolated from a human donor who donated a stem cell graft to a child with Wiskott-Aldrich syndrome. V and J are TRBV24-1 and TRBJ2-5; perhaps TRBD2 as D (5 bases). The sequencing used PBMCs from the stem cell graft donor, collected from the stem cell graft. The CDR3 reads CATSDGSEETQYF. The CDR3 region has the DNA TGTGCCACCAGTGATGGGAGTGAAGAGACCCAGTACTTC.